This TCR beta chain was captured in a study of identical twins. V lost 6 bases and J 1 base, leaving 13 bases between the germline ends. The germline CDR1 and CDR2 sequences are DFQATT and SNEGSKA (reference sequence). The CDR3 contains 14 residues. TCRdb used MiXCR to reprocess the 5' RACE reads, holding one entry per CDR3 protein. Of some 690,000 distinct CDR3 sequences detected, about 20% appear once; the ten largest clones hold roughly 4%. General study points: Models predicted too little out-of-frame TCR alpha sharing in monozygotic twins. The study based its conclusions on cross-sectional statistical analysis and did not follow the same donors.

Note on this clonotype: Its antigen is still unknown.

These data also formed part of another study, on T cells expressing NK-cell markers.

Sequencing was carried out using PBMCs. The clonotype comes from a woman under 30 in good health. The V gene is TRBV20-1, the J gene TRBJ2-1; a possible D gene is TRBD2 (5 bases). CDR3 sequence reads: CSATLPGSYNEQFF. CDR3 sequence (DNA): TGCAGTGCAACGCTACCGGGGTCCTACAATGAGCAGTTCTTC.